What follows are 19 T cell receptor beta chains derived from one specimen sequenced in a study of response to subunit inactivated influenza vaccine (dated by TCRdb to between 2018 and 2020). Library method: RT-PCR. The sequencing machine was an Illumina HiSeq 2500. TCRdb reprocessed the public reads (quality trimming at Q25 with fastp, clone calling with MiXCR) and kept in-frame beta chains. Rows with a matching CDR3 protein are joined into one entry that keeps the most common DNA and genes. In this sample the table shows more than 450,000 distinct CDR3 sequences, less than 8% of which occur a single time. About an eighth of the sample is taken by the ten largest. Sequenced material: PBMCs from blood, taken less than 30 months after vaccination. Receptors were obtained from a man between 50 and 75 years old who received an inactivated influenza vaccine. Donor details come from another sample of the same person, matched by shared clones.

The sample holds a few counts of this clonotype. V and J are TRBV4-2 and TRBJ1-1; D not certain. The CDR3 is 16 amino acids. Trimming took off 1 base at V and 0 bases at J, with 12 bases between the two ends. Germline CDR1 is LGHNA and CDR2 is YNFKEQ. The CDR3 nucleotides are TGTGCCAGCAGCCAAGGGGAACTGGGAATGAACACTGAAGCTTTCTTT. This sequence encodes CASSQGELGMNTEAFF.

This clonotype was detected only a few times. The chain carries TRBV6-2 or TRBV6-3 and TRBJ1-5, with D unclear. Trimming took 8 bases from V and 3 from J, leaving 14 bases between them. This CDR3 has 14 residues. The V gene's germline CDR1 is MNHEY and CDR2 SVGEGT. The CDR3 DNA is TGTGCCAGCGATGAACGCCAGAACAATCAGCCCCAGCATTTT. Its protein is CASDERQNNQPQHF.

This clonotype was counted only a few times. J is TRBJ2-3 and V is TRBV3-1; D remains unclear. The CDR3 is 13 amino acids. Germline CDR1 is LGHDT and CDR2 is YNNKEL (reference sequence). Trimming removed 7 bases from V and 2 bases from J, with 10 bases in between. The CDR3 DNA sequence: TGTGCCAGCACCCCGAGACACACAGATACGCAGTATTTT. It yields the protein CASTPRHTDTQYF.

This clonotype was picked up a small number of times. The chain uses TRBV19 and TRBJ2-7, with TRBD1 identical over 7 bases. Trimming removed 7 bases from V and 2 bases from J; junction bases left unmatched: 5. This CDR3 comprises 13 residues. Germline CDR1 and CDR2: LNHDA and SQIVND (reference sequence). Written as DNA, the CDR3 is TGTGCCAGTATGGGGACAGTTACCTACGAGCAGTACTTC. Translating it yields CASMGTVTYEQYF.

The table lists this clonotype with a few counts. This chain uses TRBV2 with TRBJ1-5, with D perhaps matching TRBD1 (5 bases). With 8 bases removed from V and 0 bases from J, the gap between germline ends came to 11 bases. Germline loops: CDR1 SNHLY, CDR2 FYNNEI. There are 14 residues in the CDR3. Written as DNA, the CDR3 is TGTGCCAGCTGGGAGGGGAGTAGCAATCAGCCCCAGCATTTT. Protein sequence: CASWEGSSNQPQHF.

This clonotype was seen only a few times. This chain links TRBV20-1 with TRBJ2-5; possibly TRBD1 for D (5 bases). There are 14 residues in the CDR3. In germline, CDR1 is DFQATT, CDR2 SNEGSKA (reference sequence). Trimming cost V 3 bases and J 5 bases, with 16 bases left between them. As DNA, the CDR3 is TGCAGTGCTAGTAGGGGTCCGGTCCAGGAGACCCAGTACTTC. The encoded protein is CSASRGPVQETQYF.

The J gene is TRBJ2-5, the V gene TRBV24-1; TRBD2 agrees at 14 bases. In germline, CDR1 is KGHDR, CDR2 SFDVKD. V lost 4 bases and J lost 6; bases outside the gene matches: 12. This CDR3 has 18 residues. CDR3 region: CATSDSPRLAGGRKTQYF. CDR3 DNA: TGTGCCACCAGTGACTCCCCTCGACTAGCGGGGGGGCGGAAGACCCAGTACTTC.

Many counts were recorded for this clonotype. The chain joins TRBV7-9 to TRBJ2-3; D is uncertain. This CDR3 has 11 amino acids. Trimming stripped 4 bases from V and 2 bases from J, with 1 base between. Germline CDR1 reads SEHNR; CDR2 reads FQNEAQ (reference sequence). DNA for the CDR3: TGTGCCAGCAGCTCCACAGATACGCAGTATTTT. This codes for CASSSTDTQYF.

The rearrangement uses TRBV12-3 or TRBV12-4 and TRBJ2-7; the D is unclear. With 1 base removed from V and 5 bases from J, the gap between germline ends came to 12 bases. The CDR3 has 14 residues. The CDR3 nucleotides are TGTGCCAGCAGTTTAGGAGTCGAGGATCACGAGCAGTACTTC. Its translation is CASSLGVEDHEQYF.

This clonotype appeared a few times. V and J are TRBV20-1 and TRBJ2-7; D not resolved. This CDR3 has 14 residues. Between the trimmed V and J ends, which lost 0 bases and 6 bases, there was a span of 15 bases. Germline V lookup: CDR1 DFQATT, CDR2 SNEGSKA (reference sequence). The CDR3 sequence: CSARETPTSLEQYF. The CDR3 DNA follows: TGCAGTGCTAGAGAGACTCCCACGTCTCTCGAGCAGTACTTC.

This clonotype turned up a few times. CDR3 DNA: TGCGCCAGCAGCCCAACGGGGGAATCCTACAATGAGCAGTTCTTC. Translation: CASSPTGESYNEQFF. The rearrangement joins TRBV5-1 to TRBJ2-1, with D maybe TRBD2 (6 bases). CDR3 length: 15 residues. The germline gives CDR1 SGHRS, CDR2 YFSETQ. The V and J ends lost 4 bases and 1 base respectively, with 12 bases between them.

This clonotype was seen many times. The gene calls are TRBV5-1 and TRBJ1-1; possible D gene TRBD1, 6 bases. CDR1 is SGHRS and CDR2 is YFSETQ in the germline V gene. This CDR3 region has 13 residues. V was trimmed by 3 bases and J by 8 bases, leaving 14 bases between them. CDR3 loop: CASSSRGVKEAFF. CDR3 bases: TGCGCCAGCAGCTCCAGGGGTGTCAAGGAAGCTTTCTTT.

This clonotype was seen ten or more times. Written as DNA, the CDR3 is TGTGCCACCAGCAGGAATAATCAGCCCCAGCATTTT. It is translated as CATSRNNQPQHF. The chain uses TRBV15 and TRBJ1-5; D uncertain. This CDR3 is built from 12 residues. Trimming shortened V by 3 bases and J by 4 bases, and 4 bases separated the two germline ends. Germline loops: CDR1 LNHNV, CDR2 YYDKDF (reference sequence).

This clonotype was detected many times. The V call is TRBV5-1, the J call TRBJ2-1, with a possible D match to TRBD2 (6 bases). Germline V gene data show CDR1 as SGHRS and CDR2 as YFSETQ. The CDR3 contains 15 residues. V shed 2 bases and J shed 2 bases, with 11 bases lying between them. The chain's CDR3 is CASSFGGTTYNEQFF. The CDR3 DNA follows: TGCGCCAGCAGCTTTGGCGGGACCACCTACAATGAGCAGTTCTTC.

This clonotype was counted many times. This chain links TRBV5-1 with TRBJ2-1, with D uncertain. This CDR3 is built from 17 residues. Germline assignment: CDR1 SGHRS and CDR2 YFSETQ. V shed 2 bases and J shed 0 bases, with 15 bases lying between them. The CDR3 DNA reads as TGCGCCAGCAGCTTACCTCAAGATCTTAGCTCCTACAATGAGCAGTTCTTC. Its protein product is CASSLPQDLSSYNEQFF.

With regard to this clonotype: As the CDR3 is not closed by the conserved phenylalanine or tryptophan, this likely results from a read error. CDR3 nucleotides: TGTGCCAGCAGCGCAAGACAGCCAACAGGGTCCTACGAGCAGTACTCC. Translated, it gives CASSARQPTGSYEQYS. This sequence joins TRBV5-5 and TRBJ2-7, with a possible D match to TRBD1 (6 bases). Trimming took off 4 bases at V and 1 base at J, with 18 bases between the two ends. Germline V gene lookup returns CDR1 SGHKS and CDR2 YYEKEE (reference sequence). This CDR3 has 16 residues.

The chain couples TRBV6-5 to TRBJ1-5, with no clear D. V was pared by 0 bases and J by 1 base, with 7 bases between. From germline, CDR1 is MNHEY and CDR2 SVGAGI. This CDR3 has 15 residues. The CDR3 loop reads CASSYSSRSNQPQHF. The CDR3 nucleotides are TGTGCCAGCAGTTACTCGAGCAGGAGCAATCAGCCCCAGCATTTT.

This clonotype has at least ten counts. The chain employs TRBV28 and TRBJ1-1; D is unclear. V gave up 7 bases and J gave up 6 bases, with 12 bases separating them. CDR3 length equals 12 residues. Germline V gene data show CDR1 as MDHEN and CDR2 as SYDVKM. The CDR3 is CASTRIRAEAFF. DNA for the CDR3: TGTGCCAGCACCCGTATAAGGGCTGAAGCTTTCTTT.

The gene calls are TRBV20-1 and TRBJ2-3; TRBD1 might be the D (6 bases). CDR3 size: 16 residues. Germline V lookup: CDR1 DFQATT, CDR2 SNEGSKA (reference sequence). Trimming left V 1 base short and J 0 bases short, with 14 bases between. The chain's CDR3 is CSARGGSQGSTDTQYF. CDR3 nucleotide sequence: TGCAGTGCTAGAGGGGGTAGCCAGGGGAGCACAGATACGCAGTATTTT.